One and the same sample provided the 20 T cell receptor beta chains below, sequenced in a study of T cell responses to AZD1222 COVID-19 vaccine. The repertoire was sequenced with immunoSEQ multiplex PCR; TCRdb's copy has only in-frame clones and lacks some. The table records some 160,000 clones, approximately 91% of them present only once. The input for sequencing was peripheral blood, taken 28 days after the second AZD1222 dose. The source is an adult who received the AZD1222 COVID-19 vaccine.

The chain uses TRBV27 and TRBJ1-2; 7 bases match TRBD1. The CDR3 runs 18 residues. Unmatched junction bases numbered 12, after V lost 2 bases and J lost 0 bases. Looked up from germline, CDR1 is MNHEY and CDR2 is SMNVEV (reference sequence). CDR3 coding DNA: TGTGCCAGCAGTTTAGTCCCGCCACAGGGGACTACTAACTATGGCTACACCTTC. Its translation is CASSLVPPQGTTNYGYTF.

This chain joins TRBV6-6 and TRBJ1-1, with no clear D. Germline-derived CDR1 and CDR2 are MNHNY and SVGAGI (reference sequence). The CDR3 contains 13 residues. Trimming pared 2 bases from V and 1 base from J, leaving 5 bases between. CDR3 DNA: TGTGCCAGCAGTTACGAGGAGAACACTGAAGCTTTCTTT. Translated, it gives CASSYEENTEAFF.

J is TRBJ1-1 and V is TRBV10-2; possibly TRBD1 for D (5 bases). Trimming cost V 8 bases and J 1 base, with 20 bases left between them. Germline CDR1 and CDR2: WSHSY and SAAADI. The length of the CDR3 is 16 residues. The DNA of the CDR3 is TGCGCCAGCCTTGGGGGGGTATATCTAGGGAACACTGAAGCTTTCTTT. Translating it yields CASLGGVYLGNTEAFF.

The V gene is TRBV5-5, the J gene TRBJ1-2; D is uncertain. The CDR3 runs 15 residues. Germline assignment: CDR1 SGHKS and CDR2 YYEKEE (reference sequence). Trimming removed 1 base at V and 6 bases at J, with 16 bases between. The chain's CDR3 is CASSLSAVSTDGYTF. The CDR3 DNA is TGTGCCAGCAGCTTGTCCGCGGTTTCTACCGATGGCTACACCTTC.

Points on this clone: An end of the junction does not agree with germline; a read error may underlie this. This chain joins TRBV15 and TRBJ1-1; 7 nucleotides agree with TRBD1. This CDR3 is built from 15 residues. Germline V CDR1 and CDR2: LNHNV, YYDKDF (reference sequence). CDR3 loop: CATSGDRVWDTEAFF. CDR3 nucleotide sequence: TGTGCCACCAGCGGAGACAGGGTATGGGACACTGAAGCTTTCTTT.

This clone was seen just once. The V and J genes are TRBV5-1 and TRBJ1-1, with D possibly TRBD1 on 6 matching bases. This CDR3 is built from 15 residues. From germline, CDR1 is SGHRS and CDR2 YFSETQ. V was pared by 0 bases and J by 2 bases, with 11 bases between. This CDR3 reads CASSLVQGLNTEAFF. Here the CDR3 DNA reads TGCGCCAGCAGCTTGGTGCAGGGGCTTAACACTGAAGCTTTCTTT.

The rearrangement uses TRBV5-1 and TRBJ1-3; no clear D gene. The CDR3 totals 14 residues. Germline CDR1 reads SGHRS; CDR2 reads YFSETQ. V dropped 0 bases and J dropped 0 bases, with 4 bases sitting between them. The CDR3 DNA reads TGCGCCAGCAGCTTGGACCCCTCTGGAAACACCATATATTTT. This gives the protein CASSLDPSGNTIYF. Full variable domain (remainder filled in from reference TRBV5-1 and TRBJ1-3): KAGVTQTPRYLIKTRGQQVTLSCSPISGHRSVSWYQQTPGQGLQFLFEYFSETQRNKGNFPGRFSGRQFSNSRSEMNVSTLELGDSALYLCASSLDPSGNTIYFGEGSWLTVV.

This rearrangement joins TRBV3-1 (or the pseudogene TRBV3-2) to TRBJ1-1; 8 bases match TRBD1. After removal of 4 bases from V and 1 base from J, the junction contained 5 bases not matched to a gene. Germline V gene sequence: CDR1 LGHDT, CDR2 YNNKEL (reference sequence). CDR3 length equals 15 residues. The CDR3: CASSLSDRANTEAFF. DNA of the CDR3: TGTGCCAGCAGCCTATCGGACAGGGCGAACACTGAAGCTTTCTTT.

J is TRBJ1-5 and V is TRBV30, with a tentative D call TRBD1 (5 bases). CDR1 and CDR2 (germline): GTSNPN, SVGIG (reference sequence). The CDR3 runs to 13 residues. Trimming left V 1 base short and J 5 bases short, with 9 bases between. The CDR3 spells CAWSGGTHQPQHF. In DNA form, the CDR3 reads TGTGCCTGGAGTGGGGGCACGCATCAGCCCCAGCATTTT.

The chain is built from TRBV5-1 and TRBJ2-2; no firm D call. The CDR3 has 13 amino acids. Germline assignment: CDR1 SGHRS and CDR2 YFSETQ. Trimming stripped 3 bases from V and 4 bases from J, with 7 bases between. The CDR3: CASSSVATGELFF. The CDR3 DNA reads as TGCGCCAGCAGCTCTGTCGCCACCGGGGAGCTGTTTTTT.

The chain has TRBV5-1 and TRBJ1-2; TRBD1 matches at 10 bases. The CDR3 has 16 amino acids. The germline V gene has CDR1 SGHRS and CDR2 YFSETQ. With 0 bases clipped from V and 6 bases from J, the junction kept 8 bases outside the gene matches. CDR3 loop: CASSLGTTGGIDGYTF. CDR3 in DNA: TGCGCCAGCAGCTTGGGGACGACAGGGGGCATCGATGGCTACACCTTC.

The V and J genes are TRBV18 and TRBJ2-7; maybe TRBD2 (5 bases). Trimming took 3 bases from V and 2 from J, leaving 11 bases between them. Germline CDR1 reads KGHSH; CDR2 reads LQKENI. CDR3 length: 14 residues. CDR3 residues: CASSPPVGTYEQYF. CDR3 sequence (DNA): TGTGCCAGCTCACCGCCCGTCGGGACCTACGAGCAGTACTTC.

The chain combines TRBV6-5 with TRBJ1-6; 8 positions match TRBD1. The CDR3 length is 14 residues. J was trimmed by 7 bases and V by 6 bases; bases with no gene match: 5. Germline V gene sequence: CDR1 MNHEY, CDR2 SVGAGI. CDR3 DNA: TGTGCCAGCAGCCGGGGGACAGGCAATTCACCCCTCCACTTT. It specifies CASSRGTGNSPLHF.

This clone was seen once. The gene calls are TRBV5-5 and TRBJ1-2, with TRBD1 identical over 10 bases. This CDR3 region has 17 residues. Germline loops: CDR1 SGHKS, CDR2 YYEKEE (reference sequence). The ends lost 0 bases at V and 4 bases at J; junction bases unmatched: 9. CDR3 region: CASSLAGDRGTLYGYTF. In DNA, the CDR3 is TGTGCCAGCAGCTTGGCCGGGGACAGGGGTACCCTCTATGGCTACACCTTC.

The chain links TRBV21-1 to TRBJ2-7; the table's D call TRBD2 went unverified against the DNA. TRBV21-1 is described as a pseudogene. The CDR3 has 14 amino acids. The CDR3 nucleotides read TGTGCCAGCAGCAAAGGCGGACTGTCCTACGAGCAGTACTTC. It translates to CASSKGGLSYEQYF.

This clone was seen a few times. The chain's CDR3 is CASSKGGPLHNEQFF. Here the CDR3 DNA reads TGTGCCAGTAGTAAAGGCGGGCCCCTTCACAATGAGCAGTTCTTC. V is TRBV19 and J is TRBJ2-1; maybe TRBD2 (5 bases). Germline V gives CDR1 LNHDA, CDR2 SQIVND (reference sequence). The length of the CDR3 is 15 residues. Trimming took off 4 bases at V and 5 bases at J, with 15 bases between the two ends.

CDR3 residues: CASSLEGLNYGYTF. In DNA, the CDR3 is TGTGCCAGCAGCTTGGAGGGACTAAACTATGGCTACACCTTC. V usage is TRBV5-6 and J usage is TRBJ1-2; tentative D call: TRBD1 (5 bases). V shed 0 bases and J shed 2 bases, with 8 bases lying between them. Germline V gives CDR1 SGHDT, CDR2 YYEEEE. This CDR3 region has 14 residues.

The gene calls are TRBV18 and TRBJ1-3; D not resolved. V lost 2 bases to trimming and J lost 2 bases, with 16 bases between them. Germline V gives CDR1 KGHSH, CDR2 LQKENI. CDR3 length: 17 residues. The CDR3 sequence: CASSPGASRSAGNTIYF. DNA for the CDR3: TGTGCCAGCTCACCAGGAGCCTCCCGCTCTGCTGGAAACACCATATATTTT.

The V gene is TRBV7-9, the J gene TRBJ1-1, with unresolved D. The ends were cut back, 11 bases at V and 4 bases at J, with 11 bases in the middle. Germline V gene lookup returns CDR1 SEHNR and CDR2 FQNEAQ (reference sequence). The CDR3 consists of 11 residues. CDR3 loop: CAGVLRTEAFF. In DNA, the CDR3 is TGTGCCGGGGTCCTGCGCACTGAAGCTTTCTTT.

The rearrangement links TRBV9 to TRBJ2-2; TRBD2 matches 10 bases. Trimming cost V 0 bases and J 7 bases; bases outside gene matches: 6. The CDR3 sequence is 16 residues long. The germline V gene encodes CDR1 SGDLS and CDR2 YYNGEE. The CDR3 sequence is CASSVGLAGAGGELFF. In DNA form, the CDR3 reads TGTGCCAGCAGCGTAGGGCTAGCGGGGGCAGGCGGGGAGCTGTTTTTT.